What follows are 28 T cell receptor beta chains derived from one specimen sequenced in a study of beta chain features in type 1 diabetes. Whole-study results and caveats: TCRB CDR3s were moderately but significantly shorter in Type 1 diabetes patients in all four CD4+ subsets.

Their antigens remain unidentified. The isolated RNA, all of it, was reverse transcribed, so expressed TCRB transcripts were what got sequenced. The method was immunoSEQ multiplex PCR; TCRdb's version includes in-frame clones alone and lacks a portion of them. Of 280,000 or so clones in the sample, 15% are singletons; the top ten hold less than 0.02%. Sequenced: naive CD4+ T cells from blood. These receptor sequences come from a man younger than 30 with type 1 diabetes.

This clone has only a few counts. The chain carries TRBV30 and TRBJ1-1; weak D call: TRBD1 (5 bases). CDR3 length: 13 amino acids. Trimming stripped 4 bases from V and 1 base from J, with 10 bases between. Germline CDR1 is GTSNPN and CDR2 is SVGIG (reference sequence). CDR3 sequence (DNA): TGTGCCTGGACCCACGGGGGGAACACTGAAGCTTTCTTT. It codes for CAWTHGGNTEAFF.

The chain recombines TRBV9 with TRBJ2-3; TRBD2 matches 8 bases. This CDR3 contains 16 residues. Trimming cost V 0 bases and J 1 base; bases outside gene matches: 4. Per germline, CDR1 SGDLS and CDR2 YYNGEE. This chain's CDR3 is CASSVEDSGGTDTQYF. The CDR3 coding sequence is TGTGCCAGCAGCGTAGAGGATAGCGGGGGCACAGATACGCAGTATTTT.

The rearrangement uses TRBV28 and TRBJ1-1; 8 positions agree with TRBD1. V shed 7 bases, J shed 3 bases, and the junction held 7 bases outside the gene matches. CDR3 length equals 14 residues. CDR1 MDHEN and CDR2 SYDVKM come from the germline V gene. The CDR3 here is CASILQGADTEAFF. The CDR3 nucleotides are TGTGCCAGCATCCTCCAGGGGGCAGACACTGAAGCTTTCTTT.

This clone was picked up a small number of times. V is TRBV28 and J is TRBJ2-1, with D possibly being TRBD2 (5 bases). The germline CDR1 and CDR2 sequences are MDHEN and SYDVKM. The V end was cut by 3 bases, the J end by 6 bases, with 18 bases between. CDR3 size: 16 residues. CDR3: CASSLAGLPKGNEQFF. The CDR3 DNA is TGTGCCAGCAGTTTGGCCGGACTGCCAAAAGGCAATGAGCAGTTCTTC.

The chain links TRBV11-2 to TRBJ1-2; 9 nucleotides line up with TRBD1. The CDR3 consists of 15 residues. The ends lost 5 bases at V and 4 bases at J; junction bases unmatched: 8. Germline V gene lookup returns CDR1 SGHAT and CDR2 FQNNGV. In DNA form, the CDR3 reads TGTGCCAGCAGCCCTTGGGGGGACAGGGCCTATGGCTACACCTTC. This codes for CASSPWGDRAYGYTF.

This clone was recorded a few times. The V and J genes are TRBV9 and TRBJ1-1, with 7 bases aligning to TRBD1. J lost 1 base, V lost 6 bases, and 9 bases had no gene match. The CDR3 has 15 residues. Germline lookup yields CDR1 SGDLS and CDR2 YYNGEE. CDR3: CASNRSRDRNTEAFF. In DNA form, the CDR3 reads TGTGCCAGCAACCGAAGCCGGGACAGGAACACTGAAGCTTTCTTT.

J is TRBJ2-5 and V is TRBV5-4; tentative D call: TRBD2 (5 bases). CDR1 and CDR2 from the germline V gene are SGHNT and YYREEE (reference sequence). V dropped 3 bases and J dropped 0 bases, with 15 bases sitting between them. This CDR3 has 16 residues. The CDR3 spells CASSSPPLAHQETQYF. The CDR3, as DNA: TGTGCCAGCAGCTCCCCCCCATTAGCGCACCAAGAGACCCAGTACTTC.

This clone was recorded a few times. The chain joins TRBV14 to TRBJ2-5; D might be TRBD2 (6 bases). This CDR3 region has 15 residues. CDR1 and CDR2 (germline): SGHDN, FVKESK. Trimming removed 2 bases from V and 7 bases from J, with 17 bases in between. The CDR3 reads CASSQHRGNELTQYF. DNA of the CDR3: TGTGCCAGCAGCCAACACCGGGGGAACGAGTTGACCCAGTACTTC.

The chain carries TRBV5-4 and TRBJ2-1; TRBD1 agrees at 7 bases. This CDR3 is 13 amino acids long. Germline CDR1 reads SGHNT; CDR2 reads YYREEE (reference sequence). The V segment lost 4 bases and the J segment 9 bases; nucleotides outside the gene matches: 7. The CDR3 protein is CASSERQGLEQFF. CDR3 DNA: TGTGCCAGCAGCGAGCGACAGGGCCTTGAGCAGTTCTTC.

The rearrangement uses TRBV30 and TRBJ2-1, with D perhaps matching TRBD2 (6 bases). Trimming took 5 bases from V and 3 from J, leaving 11 bases between them. This CDR3 comprises 13 residues. Germline V lookup: CDR1 GTSNPN, CDR2 SVGIG (reference sequence). The CDR3 here is CAWAEGHYNEQFF. In DNA, the CDR3 is TGTGCCTGGGCGGAGGGGCACTACAATGAGCAGTTCTTC.

This clone was picked up a small number of times. This chain links TRBV30 with TRBJ1-2; D unresolved. The V end lost 5 bases, the J end lost 7 bases, and 17 bases lay between the germline ends. Germline V gene lookup returns CDR1 GTSNPN and CDR2 SVGIG (reference sequence). The CDR3 sequence is 13 residues long. The CDR3 is CAWASERAGGYTF. As DNA, the CDR3 is TGTGCCTGGGCTAGCGAAAGGGCTGGTGGCTACACCTTC. Full variable domain (rest looked up from reference TRBV30 and TRBJ1-2): SQTIHQWPATLVQPVGSPLSLECTVEGTSNPNLYWYRQAAGRGLQLLFYSVGIGQISSEVPQNLSASRPQDRQFILSSKKLLLSDSGFYLCAWASERAGGYTFGSGTRLTVV.

V gene TRBV5-4 combines with J gene TRBJ2-2; the D is unclear. Germline values: CDR1 SGHNT, CDR2 YYREEE (reference sequence). CDR3 length: 14 residues. With 0 bases removed from V and 3 bases from J, the gap between germline ends came to 6 bases. CDR3 DNA sequence: TGTGCCAGCAGCTTGGCTGGAGACACCGGGGAGCTGTTTTTT. Its protein product is CASSLAGDTGELFF.

This clone was detected a few times. The chain couples TRBV7-9 to TRBJ1-2, with 9 bases identical to TRBD1. The CDR3 length is 14 residues. The germline V gene has CDR1 SEHNR and CDR2 FQNEAQ (reference sequence). V was clipped by 5 bases and J by 7 bases; unmatched bases: 8. The CDR3 here is CASSPRDRAVGYTF. The CDR3 DNA sequence: TGTGCCAGCAGCCCCCGGGACAGGGCGGTTGGCTACACCTTC.

The sample holds a few counts of this clone. CDR3 loop: CASRLQGSGWVTEAFF. The CDR3, as DNA: TGTGCCAGCAGGCTGCAGGGGTCGGGTTGGGTGACTGAAGCTTTCTTT. V usage is TRBV28 and J usage is TRBJ1-1, with D possibly being TRBD1 (6 bases). CDR1 is MDHEN and CDR2 is SYDVKM in the germline V gene. V was trimmed by 6 bases and J by 5 bases, leaving 22 bases between them. The CDR3 has 16 residues.

This clone was observed a handful of times. The chain recombines TRBV4-2 with TRBJ2-3; D might be TRBD2 (5 bases). Germline V gene sequence: CDR1 LGHNA, CDR2 YNFKEQ. V lost 7 bases and J 6 bases, leaving 11 bases between the germline ends. The CDR3 is made up of 12 amino acids. The CDR3 sequence: CASTPGGDTQYF. The CDR3 DNA reads as TGTGCCAGCACCCCGGGCGGGGATACGCAGTATTTT.

This clone was seen a handful of times. V is TRBV7-9 and J is TRBJ2-3; 10 bases are a match to TRBD2. Germline V gives CDR1 SEHNR, CDR2 FQNEAQ (reference sequence). The CDR3 runs 18 residues. Unmatched junction bases numbered 16, after V lost 8 bases and J lost 2 bases. The CDR3 bases are TGTGCCAGCCGCGGTACTAGCGGGGTCTCCCCACACACAGATACGCAGTATTTT. The encoded protein is CASRGTSGVSPHTDTQYF.

This clone came up a few times. This chain connects TRBV7-2 to TRBJ2-1; TRBD2 agrees at 13 bases. The CDR3 contains 16 residues. After removal of 5 bases from V and 8 bases from J, the junction contained 9 bases not matched to a gene. Germline V lookup: CDR1 SGHTA, CDR2 FQGNSA. The CDR3 DNA is TGTGCCAGCAGCCGCCTACTAGCGGGGGGGACGTATGAGCAGTTCTTC. It codes for CASSRLLAGGTYEQFF.

V gene TRBV1 combines with J gene TRBJ1-2; TRBD1, the D gene given by the table, was not confirmed from the DNA. TRBV1 is shown as a pseudogene. The CDR3 sequence is 15 residues long. The CDR3 sequence: CTSSRTVTANYGYTF. Here the CDR3 DNA reads TGCACCAGCAGCCGCACAGTAACAGCTAACTATGGCTACACCTTC.

This clone came up a few times. The chain is built from TRBV15 and TRBJ2-3; D not resolved. Germline CDR1 reads LNHNV; CDR2 reads YYDKDF (reference sequence). V was trimmed by 3 bases and J by 6 bases, leaving 16 bases between them. The CDR3 runs 15 residues. The chain's CDR3 is CATSSSSGPGDTQYF. DNA of the CDR3: TGTGCCACCAGCAGTTCATCGGGTCCCGGGGATACGCAGTATTTT.

This clone was picked up a small number of times. The chain employs TRBV5-1 and TRBJ2-7; possibly TRBD2 for D (5 bases). CDR3 length: 14 amino acids. V lost 3 bases and J 5 bases, leaving 15 bases between the germline ends. Germline-derived CDR1 and CDR2 are SGHRS and YFSETQ. CDR3 loop: CASSSAGIGDEQYF. The CDR3 DNA reads as TGCGCCAGCAGCTCCGCCGGAATCGGGGACGAGCAGTACTTC.

The chain's CDR3 is CASSLGIQRGAVAKNIQYF. In DNA, the CDR3 is TGTGCCAGCAGCTTAGGAATACAGCGGGGGGCGGTAGCCAAAAACATTCAGTACTTC. This chain uses TRBV7-2 with TRBJ2-4; TRBD2 agrees at 9 bases. This CDR3 comprises 19 residues. Germline V lookup: CDR1 SGHTA, CDR2 FQGNSA. The V segment lost 1 base and the J segment 0 bases; nucleotides outside the gene matches: 10.

V usage is TRBV9 and J usage is TRBJ2-7; 8 nucleotides match TRBD2. The germline CDR1 and CDR2 sequences are SGDLS and YYNGEE. This CDR3 is built from 16 residues. J was trimmed by 0 bases and V by 1 base; bases with no gene match: 6. The CDR3 reads CASSVLSGSSSYEQYF. As DNA, the CDR3 is TGTGCCAGCAGCGTATTAAGCGGGAGTAGCTCCTACGAGCAGTACTTC.

A few counts support this clone. J is TRBJ1-1 and V is TRBV7-2; TRBD1 matches 7 bases. From germline, CDR1 is SGHTA and CDR2 FQGNSA. This CDR3 has 14 amino acids. V lost 1 base, J lost 6 bases, and 5 bases stayed unmatched. The CDR3 DNA sequence: TGTGCCAGCAGCTTAGGAGGACAGGTCTCTGAAGCTTTCTTT. Residues: CASSLGGQVSEAFF.

There are a few counts of this clone. This chain uses TRBV9 with TRBJ2-5; 7 nucleotides agree with TRBD1. Trimming removed 4 bases from V and 5 bases from J; junction bases left unmatched: 2. The germline CDR1 and CDR2 sequences are SGDLS and YYNGEE. This CDR3 comprises 12 residues. Written as DNA, the CDR3 is TGTGCCAGCAGCACACAGGGGGAGACCCAGTACTTC. Amino acids: CASSTQGETQYF.

V and J are TRBV4-3 and TRBJ1-1, with D tentatively TRBD1 (6 bases). CDR1 is LGHNA and CDR2 is YSLEER in the germline V gene. The CDR3 contains 15 residues. The V gene lost 0 bases and the J gene lost 5 bases, with 13 bases spanning the gap. CDR3 protein: CASSQDVGAGTEAFF. CDR3 bases: TGCGCCAGCAGCCAAGATGTGGGGGCTGGAACTGAAGCTTTCTTT.

This clone was observed a handful of times. The chain links TRBV18 to TRBJ2-1; D is undetermined. Trimming took 1 base from V and 3 from J, leaving 4 bases between them. Germline CDR1 and CDR2: KGHSH and LQKENI. The CDR3 length is 13 residues. In DNA, the CDR3 is TGTGCCAGCTCACCACGTAACTACAATGAGCAGTTCTTC. It translates to CASSPRNYNEQFF.

This clone was recorded a few times. V and J are TRBV15 and TRBJ2-1; D unclear. Germline CDR1 and CDR2: LNHNV and YYDKDF (reference sequence). Trimming left V 3 bases short and J 9 bases short, with 12 bases between. CDR3 size: 13 residues. The CDR3 region is CATSSTILGEQFF. CDR3 DNA: TGTGCCACCAGCAGTACTATTCTAGGTGAGCAGTTCTTC.

The chain employs TRBV11-2 and TRBJ2-7; 9 positions agree with TRBD2. Per germline, CDR1 SGHAT and CDR2 FQNNGV. This CDR3 has 14 amino acids. V lost 6 bases, J lost 3 bases, and 6 bases stayed unmatched. The CDR3 sequence is CASRIAGAHYEQYF. The CDR3 coding sequence is TGTGCCAGCAGAATAGCGGGGGCCCACTACGAGCAGTACTTC.